A selection of T cell receptor beta chains follows, all from one sample in a study of control samples from healthy donors and cancer patients. Some clones are missing from TCRdb's copy, which holds only in-frame ones; the method was immunoSEQ multiplex PCR. The table shows 190,000 or so clones, with roughly 93% occurring only once. Sequences were obtained from blood. The receptors stem from a man aged 18-30 years in good health. The CDR3 runs from the conserved cysteine through the conserved F or W. The D gene is left open where the match is weak. A clone size is listed for some rows: how often the clone was seen (once, few, many), or a class if it is expanded.

clone_size,v_call,j_call,d_call,cdr3_nt,cdr3_aa
.,TRBV2,TRBJ1-3,.,TGTGCCAGCAGTGAGAGGGGAGGGATGACTGGAAACACCATATATTTT,CASSERGGMTGNTIYF
.,TRBV2,TRBJ2-1,.,TGTGCCAGCAGTGAGTTTCGACAGGTCGGCAATGAGCAGTTCTTC,CASSEFRQVGNEQFF
.,TRBV18,TRBJ2-2,.,TGTGCCAGCTCACCACAGGGGTTAACCGGGGAGCTGTTTTTT,CASSPQGLTGELFF
.,TRBV14,TRBJ2-2,TRBD1,TGTGCCAGCAGCCCACTTGACAGGGGGAGAAACACCGGGGAGCTGTTTTTT,CASSPLDRGRNTGELFF
.,TRBV7-3,TRBJ2-2,.,TGTGCCAGCAGCTTAGTCTGGGACGGGGAGCTGTTTTTT,CASSLVWDGELFF
few,TRBV5-1,TRBJ2-7,.,TGCGCCAGCAGCTCGGCCACGGCCTACGAGCAGTACTTC,CASSSATAYEQYF
.,TRBV6-5,TRBJ1-1,.,TGTGCCAGCAGTTACCAGGGTCGGACTGAAGCTTTCTTT,CASSYQGRTEAFF
.,TRBV10-3,TRBJ2-6,.,TGTGCCATCAGGGACACCTCTGGGGCCAACGTCCTGACTTTC,CAIRDTSGANVLTF
once,TRBV2,TRBJ2-5,.,TGTGCCAGCAGTCGGGGCTTGCAAGAGACCCAGTACTTC,CASSRGLQETQYF
.,TRBV5-4,TRBJ2-3,.,TGTGCCATAAAACCGTTACCCGGGGGAAGCACAGATACGCAGTATTTT,CAIKPLPGGSTDTQYF
.,TRBV11-3,TRBJ2-3,TRBD2,TGTGCCAGCAGCTTTGGCGGGGGGGCCGTAGATACGCAGTATTTT,CASSFGGGAVDTQYF
.,TRBV5-1,TRBJ2-1,.,TGCGCCAGCAGCTCTCTTTTGGACGGGAGCGAGCAGTTCTTC,CASSSLLDGSEQFF
.,TRBV19,TRBJ2-1,TRBD2,TGTGCCAGTAGTATGAGGGGAGCGGGGGGGCGAGATGAGCAGTTCTTC,CASSMRGAGGRDEQFF
few,TRBV5-1,TRBJ2-5,.,TGCGCCAGCAGCTTGGATCTCGAGACCCAGTACTTC,CASSLDLETQYF
.,TRBV2,TRBJ2-1,.,TGTGCCAGCAGTGTCGGGCGAAACAATGAGCAGTTCTTC,CASSVGRNNEQFF
once,TRBV5-4,TRBJ2-4,.,TGTGCCAGCAGCCGCGACCGGGGAGACAAAAACATTCAGTACTTC,CASSRDRGDKNIQYF
.,TRBV5-1,TRBJ1-2,TRBD1,TGCGCCAGCAGTACAGGGGCTAACTATGGCTACACCTTC,CASSTGANYGYTF